These 15 T cell receptor beta chains originate from one sample sequenced in a study of control samples from healthy donors and cancer patients. Sequenced by immunoSEQ multiplex PCR; TCRdb stores in-frame clones only, minus some. The table lists about 51,000 clones, 80% of them singletons, with around a tenth in the top ten. The sequenced sample consisted of blood. These receptors were obtained from a man in his sixties or seventies in good health.

The chain recombines TRBV15 with TRBJ1-1; TRBD1 matches 10 bases. This CDR3 is 17 amino acids long. Trimming took 6 bases from V and 6 from J; bases not matched to a gene: 16. Germline V lookup: CDR1 LNHNV, CDR2 YYDKDF (reference sequence). The CDR3 sequence is CATRVFPPRDRGAEAFF. The CDR3 DNA is TGTGCCACCAGAGTCTTCCCCCCCCGGGACAGGGGTGCTGAAGCTTTCTTT.

This chain connects TRBV11-2 to TRBJ2-1; the match to TRBD2 covers 12 bases. The ends lost 5 bases at V and 7 bases at J; junction bases unmatched: 9. This CDR3 is 16 amino acids long. Germline CDR1 reads SGHAT; CDR2 reads FQNNGV. The DNA of the CDR3 is TGTGCCAGCAGCCCGATACTAGCGGGGGGAGGGAATGAGCAGTTCTTC. It translates to CASSPILAGGGNEQFF. Full variable domain (missing parts from reference TRBV11-2 and TRBJ2-1): EAGVAQSPRYKIIEKRQSVAFWCNPISGHATLYWYQQILGQGPKLLIQFQNNGVVDDSQLPKDRFSAERLKGVDSTLKIQPAKLEDSAVYLCASSPILAGGGNEQFFGPGTRLTVL.

This chain joins TRBV19 and TRBJ1-2; 8 positions agree with TRBD1. V was pared by 5 bases and J by 4 bases, with 6 bases of the junction left unmatched. Germline V CDR1 and CDR2: LNHDA, SQIVND (reference sequence). The CDR3 length is 14 residues. CDR3 sequence reads: CASSAGQGGYGYTF. The CDR3 region has the DNA TGTGCCAGTAGTGCAGGACAGGGTGGCTATGGCTACACCTTC. Full variable domain (rest looked up from reference TRBV19 and TRBJ1-2): DGGITQSPKYLFRKEGQNVTLSCEQNLNHDAMYWYRQDPGQGLRLIYYSQIVNDFQKGDIAEGYSVSREKKESFPLTVTSAQKNPTAFYLCASSAGQGGYGYTFGSGTRLTVV.

The genes are TRBV11-1 and TRBJ1-3; no definite D call. Germline V gene lookup returns CDR1 SGHAT and CDR2 FQDESV (reference sequence). The CDR3 runs to 12 residues. Trimming removed 3 bases from V and 3 bases from J, with 3 bases in between. For the CDR3, the DNA is TGTGCCAGCAGCTTCCTTGGAAACACCATATATTTT. Its translation: CASSFLGNTIYF.

This clone appeared a few times. J is TRBJ1-2 and V is TRBV4-1; D might be TRBD1 (6 bases). The CDR3 is 14 residues long. Germline values: CDR1 MGHRA, CDR2 YSYEKL. V was cut by 4 bases and J by 2 bases, with 11 bases left in between. The CDR3, as DNA: TGCGCCAGCAGCCCAGGACAGCTCAACTATGGCTACACCTTC. This codes for CASSPGQLNYGYTF.

V and J are TRBV7-2 and TRBJ2-1, with TRBD2 matching 9 bases. The V gene's germline CDR1 is SGHTA and CDR2 FQGNSA. The J segment lost 4 bases and the V segment lost 3 bases, leaving 1 base of the junction unmatched. The CDR3 length is 14 residues. The CDR3: CASSLLAGYNEQFF. DNA for the CDR3: TGTGCCAGCAGCTTGCTAGCGGGGTACAATGAGCAGTTCTTC. Complete variable domain (other parts from reference TRBV7-2 and TRBJ2-1): GAGVSQSPSNKVTEKGKDVELRCDPISGHTALYWYRQSLGQGLEFLIYFQGNSAPDKSGLPSDRFSAERTGGSVSTLTIQRTQQEDSAVYLCASSLLAGYNEQFFGPGTRLTVL.

The V gene is TRBV7-2, the J gene TRBJ2-7; no clear D. V dropped 1 base and J dropped 3 bases, with 7 bases sitting between them. Germline V gene data show CDR1 as SGHTA and CDR2 as FQGNSA. The CDR3 covers 13 residues. The CDR3 sequence: CASSLVPLYEQYF. The CDR3 DNA is TGTGCCAGCAGCTTAGTCCCCCTCTACGAGCAGTACTTC.

The rearrangement links TRBV5-5 to TRBJ2-5, with D maybe TRBD1 (5 bases). The CDR3 runs to 15 residues. V lost 1 base and J lost 1, with 11 bases in between. Germline V lookup: CDR1 SGHKS, CDR2 YYEKEE (reference sequence). CDR3 amino acids: CASSLFGGAQETQYF. The CDR3 DNA reads as TGTGCCAGCAGCTTGTTTGGTGGGGCCCAAGAGACCCAGTACTTC.

V usage is TRBV28 and J usage is TRBJ1-4, with D perhaps matching TRBD1 (5 bases). V was clipped by 6 bases and J by 3 bases, with 11 bases between them. The CDR3 spans 14 residues. Germline V gene data show CDR1 as MDHEN and CDR2 as SYDVKM. This chain's CDR3 is CASSPGGANEKLFF. CDR3 sequence (DNA): TGTGCCAGCAGCCCCGGGGGGGCTAATGAAAAACTGTTTTTT.

The V call is TRBV5-5, the J call TRBJ2-1; 9 bases line up with TRBD2. This CDR3 spans 15 amino acids. J lost 9 bases, V lost 1 base, and 8 bases had no gene match. CDR1 and CDR2 (germline): SGHKS, YYEKEE (reference sequence). The CDR3 DNA sequence: TGTGCCAGCAGCTTGTACCCGCGGGAGGGTCCTGAGCAGTTCTTC. Translation gives CASSLYPREGPEQFF.

The V gene is TRBV29-1, the J gene TRBJ2-2; no definite D call. The ends were cut back, 4 bases at V and 5 bases at J, with 5 bases in the middle. CDR3 size: 11 residues. The germline V gene encodes CDR1 SQVTM and CDR2 ANQGSEA. The CDR3 DNA is TGCAGCGTTGGGGGAACCGGGGAGCTGTTTTTT. It is translated as CSVGGTGELFF.

As for this clone: The same CDR3 is also encoded by other DNA sequences in this sample. The chain uses TRBV28 and TRBJ1-1; TRBD1 agrees at 8 bases. CDR3 length: 21 amino acids. After removal of 4 bases from V and 0 bases from J, the junction contained 22 bases not matched to a gene. From germline, CDR1 is MDHEN and CDR2 SYDVKM. CDR3 bases: TGTGCCAGCAGTTACGATAGAACCACAGGGGGAGTGGGTTACATGAACACTGAAGCTTTCTTT. Its translation is CASSYDRTTGGVGYMNTEAFF.

This chain joins TRBV7-9 and TRBJ2-4; D possibly corresponds to TRBD1 (6 bases). The CDR3 loop spans 19 amino acids. Per the germline V gene, CDR1 is SEHNR and CDR2 is FQNEAQ (reference sequence). V shed 3 bases and J shed 2 bases, with 23 bases lying between them. For the CDR3, the DNA is TGTGCCAGCAGCTTGGACCTTTCTTGGGGGCCGGGGTCCAAAAACATTCAGTACTTC. Its protein product is CASSLDLSWGPGSKNIQYF.

The chain uses TRBV4-2 and TRBJ2-1; 7 bases map to TRBD1. Losses at the gene ends were 7 bases for V and 3 bases for J; bases not matched to a gene: 9. CDR1 is LGHNA, CDR2 YNFKEQ, per germline. The CDR3 contains 15 residues. This chain's CDR3 is CASKDPGTDYNEQFF. The CDR3 DNA follows: TGTGCCAGCAAAGACCCCGGGACAGACTACAATGAGCAGTTCTTC.

The rearrangement joins TRBV5-1 to TRBJ2-1; 12 bases map to TRBD2. Germline V gene data show CDR1 as SGHRS and CDR2 as YFSETQ. The CDR3 length is 17 residues. The V and J ends lost 4 bases and 8 bases, in that order; junction bases with no gene match: 13. CDR3 residues: CASSLAASGRAIDEQFF. The CDR3 region has the DNA TGCGCCAGCAGCCTCGCGGCTAGCGGGAGGGCTATCGATGAGCAGTTCTTC.